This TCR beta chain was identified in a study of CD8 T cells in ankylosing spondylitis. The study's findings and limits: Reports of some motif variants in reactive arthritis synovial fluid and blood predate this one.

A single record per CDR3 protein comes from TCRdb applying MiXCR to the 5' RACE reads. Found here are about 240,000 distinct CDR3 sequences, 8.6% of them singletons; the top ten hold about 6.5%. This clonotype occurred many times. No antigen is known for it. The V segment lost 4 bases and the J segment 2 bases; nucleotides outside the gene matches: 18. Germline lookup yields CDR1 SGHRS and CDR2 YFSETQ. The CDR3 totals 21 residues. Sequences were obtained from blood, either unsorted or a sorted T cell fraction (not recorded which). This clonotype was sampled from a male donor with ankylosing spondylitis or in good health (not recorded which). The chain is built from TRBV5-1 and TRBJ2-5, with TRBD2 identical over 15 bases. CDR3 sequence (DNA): TGCGCCAGCAGCCCAGGACTAGCGGGAGGGAACCGTTTCAACATTCAAGAGACCCAGTACTTC. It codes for CASSPGLAGGNRFNIQETQYF.